Below, 17 T cell receptor beta chains from the same sample are listed, as sequenced in a study of Graves' ophthalmopathy and Graves' hyperthyroidism. The sequenced template was RNA, covering the TCR beta CDR3 region. HTBI primers served in a first-round RT-PCR, which a second-round multiplex PCR followed. Via MiXCR, TCRdb re-called the multiplex PCR reads, giving one row per CDR3 protein. The sample includes roughly 600,000 distinct CDR3 sequences, roughly 40% of them seen just once. The sample consisted of peripheral blood or thyroid tissue (not recorded which). Every receptor here comes from an adult man with Graves' hyperthyroidism.

This clonotype showed up many times. The chain recombines TRBV5-1 with TRBJ1-2; D remains unclear. Germline lookup yields CDR1 SGHRS and CDR2 YFSETQ. Trimming left V 4 bases short and J 5 bases short, with 21 bases between. The CDR3 totals 16 residues. CDR3 amino acids: CASSPGPGRDNYGYTF. For the CDR3, the DNA is TGCGCCAGCAGCCCAGGCCCGGGCCGCGATAATTATGGCTACACCTTC.

J is TRBJ1-1 and V is TRBV12-5, with 8 nucleotides matching TRBD1. This CDR3 comprises 15 residues. The germline CDR1 and CDR2 sequences are LGHNT and FRNRAP. Trimming at V came to 6 bases and at J to 1 base, leaving 7 bases not matched to a gene. The CDR3 DNA follows: TGTGCTAGTGGGGATTACAGGGGGGGGAACACTGAAGCTTTCTTT. Its protein is CASGDYRGGNTEAFF. The full variable domain, completed using reference TRBV12-5 and TRBJ1-1, is DARVTQTPRHKVTEMGQEVTMRCQPILGHNTVFWYRQTMMQGLELLAYFRNRAPLDDSGMPKDRFSAEMPDATLATLKIQPSEPRDSAVYFCASGDYRGGNTEAFFGQGTRLTVV.

The rearrangement joins TRBV7-3 to TRBJ1-2; tentatively, D is TRBD1 (5 bases). Trimming removed 5 bases at V and 8 bases at J, with 24 bases between. The CDR3 loop spans 16 amino acids. Germline values: CDR1 SGHTA, CDR2 FQGTGA. The CDR3 sequence: CASSPGGPMRPMGYTF. DNA for the CDR3: TGTGCCAGCAGCCCTGGGGGACCTATGAGGCCTATGGGCTACACCTTC. Complete variable domain (other parts from reference TRBV7-3 and TRBJ1-2): GAGVSQTPSNKVTEKGKYVELRCDPISGHTALYWYRQSLGQGPEFLIYFQGTGAADDSGLPNDRFFAVRPEGSVSTLKIQRTERGDSAVYLCASSPGGPMRPMGYTFGSGTRLTVV.

In this sample, this clonotype turned up many times. V usage is TRBV4-1 and J usage is TRBJ1-1, with a possible D match to TRBD1 (5 bases). V dropped 3 bases and J dropped 7 bases, with 6 bases sitting between them. Germline V gene lookup returns CDR1 MGHRA and CDR2 YSYEKL. The CDR3 contains 11 residues. CDR3 nucleotide sequence: TGCGCCAGCAGCCAGGGGGGTGAAGCTTTCTTT. It codes for CASSQGGEAFF.

The J gene is TRBJ2-7, the V gene TRBV20-1, with D unclear. Trimming pared 0 bases from V and 5 bases from J, leaving 20 bases between. CDR3 length equals 16 residues. Germline V lookup: CDR1 DFQATT, CDR2 SNEGSKA (reference sequence). The CDR3 region is CSARDRGAASWDEQYF. CDR3 coding DNA: TGCAGTGCTAGAGATCGTGGCGCGGCATCCTGGGACGAGCAGTACTTC.

J is TRBJ2-2 and V is TRBV9; the D gene is possibly TRBD2 (6 bases). Germline CDR1 reads SGDLS; CDR2 reads YYNGEE. The CDR3 extends over 15 amino acids. Trimming cost V 4 bases and J 2 bases, with 12 bases left between them. CDR3 amino acids: CASSFRDSNTGELFF. The DNA of the CDR3 is TGTGCCAGCAGCTTCCGGGACTCCAACACCGGGGAGCTGTTTTTT.

This rearrangement joins TRBV20-1 to TRBJ2-1; either TRBD1 or TRBD2 may fit D (5 bases each). From germline, CDR1 is DFQATT and CDR2 SNEGSKA (reference sequence). The CDR3 runs 14 residues. The V and J ends lost 1 base and 9 bases respectively, with 16 bases between them. The CDR3, as DNA: TGCAGTGCTAGAGGATTAGCCCGGGACGGTGAGCAGTTCTTC. Amino acids: CSARGLARDGEQFF.

The rearrangement uses TRBV2 and TRBJ1-2; D is undetermined. V lost 10 bases and J lost 6, with 12 bases in between. Germline-derived CDR1 and CDR2 are SNHLY and FYNNEI. The CDR3 is made up of 11 amino acids. The CDR3 region is CATGGRDGYTF. The CDR3 region has the DNA TGTGCCACAGGAGGGAGAGATGGCTACACCTTC. Filled out from reference TRBV2 and TRBJ1-2, the complete variable domain reads EPEVTQTPSHQVTQMGQEVILRCVPISNHLYFYWYRQILGQKVEFLVSFYNNEISEKSEIFDDQFSVERPDGSNFTLKIRSTKLEDSAMYFCATGGRDGYTFGSGTRLTVV.

This clonotype has a count of ten or more. The chain links TRBV19 to TRBJ1-5; 7 bases line up with TRBD1. The CDR3 consists of 15 residues. The V segment lost 4 bases and the J segment 4 bases; nucleotides outside the gene matches: 7. Germline V CDR1 and CDR2: LNHDA, SQIVND (reference sequence). Written as DNA, the CDR3 is TGTGCCAGTAGTAAGACCGGGACAGCTAATCAGCCCCAGCATTTT. Translating gives CASSKTGTANQPQHF. The full variable domain, its missing parts supplied by reference TRBV19 and TRBJ1-5, is DGGITQSPKYLFRKEGQNVTLSCEQNLNHDAMYWYRQDPGQGLRLIYYSQIVNDFQKGDIAEGYSVSREKKESFPLTVTSAQKNPTAFYLCASSKTGTANQPQHFGDGTRLSIL.

This clonotype is labeled as medium-sized. This chain joins TRBV2 and TRBJ1-6; possible D gene TRBD1, 5 bases. Per germline, CDR1 SNHLY and CDR2 FYNNEI. Trimming took 7 bases from V and 10 from J, leaving 11 bases between them. The CDR3 has 12 amino acids. The CDR3 spells CASKAGPSPLHF. CDR3 in DNA: TGTGCCAGCAAGGCAGGGCCATCACCCCTCCACTTT.

This clonotype was detected ten times or more. The chain is built from TRBV20-1 and TRBJ1-1, with D tentatively TRBD1 (6 bases). The CDR3 length is 13 residues. Looked up from germline, CDR1 is DFQATT and CDR2 is SNEGSKA (reference sequence). Trimming shortened V by 6 bases and J by 0 bases, and 11 bases separated the two germline ends. In nucleotides, the CDR3 is TGCAGTGCGTGGAGGGGGGTGAACACTGAAGCTTTCTTT. Its translation is CSAWRGVNTEAFF.

The genes are TRBV30 and TRBJ2-7; no clear D. Germline CDR1 and CDR2: GTSNPN and SVGIG (reference sequence). The germline V and J ends were trimmed by 5 bases and 0 bases, with 11 bases remaining between them. CDR3 length: 13 residues. The CDR3 sequence: CAWSDTGSYEQYF. The CDR3 DNA reads TGTGCCTGGTCCGACACCGGCTCCTACGAGCAGTACTTC.

This clonotype has just a few counts. This chain's CDR3 is CASSLEALQETQYF. CDR3 nucleotides: TGCGCCAGCAGCTTGGAAGCCTTACAAGAGACCCAGTACTTC. This chain links TRBV5-1 with TRBJ2-5; D uncertain. The CDR3 extends over 14 amino acids. Germline CDR1 reads SGHRS; CDR2 reads YFSETQ. Trimming removed 0 bases at V and 2 bases at J, with 8 bases between. Looking up the rest from reference TRBV5-1 and TRBJ2-5 gives the full variable domain: KAGVTQTPRYLIKTRGQQVTLSCSPISGHRSVSWYQQTPGQGLQFLFEYFSETQRNKGNFPGRFSGRQFSNSRSEMNVSTLELGDSALYLCASSLEALQETQYFGPGTRLLVL.

This clonotype was recorded at least ten times. J is TRBJ2-5 and V is TRBV6-5, with a weak D call TRBD2 (7 bases). V shed 4 bases and J shed 2 bases, with 11 bases lying between them. Germline lookup yields CDR1 MNHEY and CDR2 SVGAGI. This CDR3 has 14 amino acids. The CDR3 spells CASSWAGAQETQYF. CDR3 sequence (DNA): TGTGCCAGCAGTTGGGCGGGGGCACAAGAGACCCAGTACTTC.

This chain connects TRBV12-3 or TRBV12-4 to TRBJ2-3; D unclear. V gave up 5 bases and J gave up 8 bases, with 14 bases separating them. CDR3 length equals 13 residues. The CDR3 coding sequence is TGTGCCAGCAGTCTGGCTAACTTGGGTACGCAGTATTTT. It translates to CASSLANLGTQYF.

The chain links TRBV2 to TRBJ1-1; 7 nucleotides agree with TRBD1. The germline gives CDR1 SNHLY, CDR2 FYNNEI. After removal of 4 bases from V and 0 bases from J, the junction contained 5 bases not matched to a gene. The CDR3 contains 15 residues. CDR3 residues: CASSGGDRMNTEAFF. The CDR3 coding sequence is TGTGCCAGCAGTGGTGGGGACAGAATGAACACTGAAGCTTTCTTT.

This clonotype was counted many times. The chain is built from TRBV4-1 and TRBJ1-6; D uncertain. CDR1 is MGHRA and CDR2 is YSYEKL in the germline V gene. Deletions cut 0 bases from V and 9 bases from J, with 12 bases between. The CDR3 runs to 15 residues. The CDR3 sequence is CASSQDTRVRSPLHF. CDR3 sequence (DNA): TGCGCCAGCAGCCAAGATACAAGGGTTCGTTCACCCCTCCACTTT.